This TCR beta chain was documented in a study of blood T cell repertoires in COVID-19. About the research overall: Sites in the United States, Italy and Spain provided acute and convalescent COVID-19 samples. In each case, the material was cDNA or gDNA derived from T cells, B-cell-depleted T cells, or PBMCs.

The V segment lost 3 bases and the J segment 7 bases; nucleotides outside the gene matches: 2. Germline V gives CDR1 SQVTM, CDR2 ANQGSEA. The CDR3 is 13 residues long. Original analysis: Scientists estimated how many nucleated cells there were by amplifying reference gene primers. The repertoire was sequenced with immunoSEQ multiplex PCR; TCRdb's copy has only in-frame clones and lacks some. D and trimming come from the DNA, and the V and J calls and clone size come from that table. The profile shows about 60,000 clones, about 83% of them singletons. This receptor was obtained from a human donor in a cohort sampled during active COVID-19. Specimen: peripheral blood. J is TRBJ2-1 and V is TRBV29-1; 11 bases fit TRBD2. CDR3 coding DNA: TGCAGCGTTGAGAGACTAGCGGGAAATGAGCAGTTCTTC. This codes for CSVERLAGNEQFF.